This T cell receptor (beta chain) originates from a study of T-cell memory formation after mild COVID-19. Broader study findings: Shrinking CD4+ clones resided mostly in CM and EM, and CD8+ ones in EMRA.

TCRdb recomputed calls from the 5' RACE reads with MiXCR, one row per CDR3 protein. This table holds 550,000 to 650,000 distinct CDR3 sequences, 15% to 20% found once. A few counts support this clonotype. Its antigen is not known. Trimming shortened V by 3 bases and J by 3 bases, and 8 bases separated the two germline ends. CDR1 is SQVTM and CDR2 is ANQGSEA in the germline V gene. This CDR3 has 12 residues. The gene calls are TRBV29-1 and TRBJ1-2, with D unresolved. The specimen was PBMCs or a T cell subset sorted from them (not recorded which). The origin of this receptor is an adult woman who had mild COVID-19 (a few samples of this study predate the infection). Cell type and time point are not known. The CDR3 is CSVEGKHYGYTF. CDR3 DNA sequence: TGCAGCGTTGAGGGGAAGCACTATGGCTACACCTTC.